The rows below give T cell receptor beta chains drawn from one sample of a study of T-cell reconstitution after alpha-beta-depleted transplantation in children. TCRdb independently ran MiXCR on the PCR reads; one entry per CDR3 protein. This table holds 440,000 or so distinct CDR3 sequences, 43% found once. The specimen was PBMCs, collected before TCRalphabeta/CD19-depleted stem cell transplant. All receptors derive from a girl aged 2-9 years with aplastic anemia, due to receive a stem cell transplant. CDR3s include the opening cysteine and the closing phenylalanine or tryptophan. D genes are given only for firm matches. The size field is filled for only some rows; it gives once, few, many or a size class.

>TRBV20-1|13|-|TRBD1|TRBJ1-5
TGCAGTGCCAAGACAGGGTCCAATCAGCCCCAGCATTTT
CSAKTGSNQPQHF
>TRBV12-3/TRBV12-4|15|-|TRBD2|TRBJ2-3
TGTGCCAGCAGTTCCCTAGCGGCCCCCACAGATACGCAGTATTTT
CASSSLAAPTDTQYF
>TRBV20-1|19|-|-|TRBJ2-6
TGCAGTGCTAGAGTGGAGTTCGGGGGCGCCAGGACTGGGGCCAACGTCCTGACTTTC
CSARVEFGGARTGANVLTF
>TRBV25-1|15|few|TRBD1|TRBJ1-4
TGTGCCAGCAGTTTTTACAGGGGAGTCGACGAAAAACTGTTTTTT
CASSFYRGVDEKLFF
>TRBV5-1|15|many|-|TRBJ2-3
TGCGCCAGCAGCTTGGAAATCGGTAGCACAGATACGCAGTATTTT
CASSLEIGSTDTQYF
>TRBV3-1|12|once|-|TRBJ2-7
TGTGCCAGCAGCCAAGATACCCACGAGCAGTACTTC
CASSQDTHEQYF
>TRBV20-1|15|-|-|TRBJ1-6
TGCAGTGCTAGAGATCTGGGCAGGGATAATTCACCCCTCCACTTT
CSARDLGRDNSPLHF
>TRBV27|16|many|-|TRBJ2-1
TGTGCCAGCAGTTCCCCGGTGGGAGCGAGAGACAATGAGCAGTTCTTC
CASSSPVGARDNEQFF
>TRBV5-6|15|-|TRBD1|TRBJ1-5
TGTGCCAGCAGCTCCCGGGACAGCTACAATCAGCCCCAGCATTTT
CASSSRDSYNQPQHF
>TRBV6-5|11|few|-|TRBJ2-1
TGTGCCAGCACGGGAACAAAGAAGCAGTTCTTC
CASTGTKKQFF
>TRBV5-6|16|few|-|TRBJ1-2
TGTGCCAGCAGTCGCGAGGGGGGACCAGATAACTATGGCTACACCTTC
CASSREGGPDNYGYTF
>TRBV5-6|17|-|TRBD2|TRBJ2-3
TGTGCCAGCAGCTTGCGCCCTAGCGGGAGTGGCACAGATACGCAGTATTTT
CASSLRPSGSGTDTQYF
>TRBV6-5|16|-|-|TRBJ2-1
TGTGCCAGCAGTTACTCTTTCGCGATGAGTTACAATGAGCAGTTCTTC
CASSYSFAMSYNEQFF
>TRBV7-2|12|few|-|TRBJ2-3
TGTGCCAGCAGCTTACTCGAACTTACGCAGTATTTT
CASSLLELTQYF
>TRBV30|14|-|TRBD1|TRBJ2-1
TGTGCCTGGAGTGCCGGGACAGGGCGAAATGAGCAGTTCTTC
CAWSAGTGRNEQFF
>TRBV5-6|15|-|-|TRBJ2-3
TGTGCCAGCAGCTTCGACATACTCGAGACTGATACGCAGTATTTT
CASSFDILETDTQYF
>TRBV5-1|15|many|-|TRBJ2-1
TGCGCCAGCAGCCGGGACACTGGGGGGGTCAATGAGCAGTTCTTC
CASSRDTGGVNEQFF
>TRBV20-1|14|-|-|TRBJ1-3
TGCAGTGCTAGAGATTACGACTCTGGAAACACCATATATTTT
CSARDYDSGNTIYF
>TRBV29-1|18|-|TRBD2|TRBJ2-1
TGCAGCGGGCGGCCTAGCGGGGGGTCCCACCGCTCCTACAATGAGCAGTTCTTC
CSGRPSGGSHRSYNEQFF
>TRBV28|13|-|-|TRBJ2-7
TGTGCCAGCAGTTTACAGACTCTCTACGAGCAGTACTTC
CASSLQTLYEQYF
>TRBV4-1|19|-|TRBD1|TRBJ1-3
TGCGCCAGCAGCCAACAAGTGGCACAGGGGCTTAACTCTGGAAAAACCATATATTTT
CASSQQVAQGLNSGKTIYF
>TRBV20-1|12|-|-|TRBJ2-7
TGCAGTGCCGTCGTTGGGGCCTACGAGCAGTACTTC
CSAVVGAYEQYF
>TRBV20-1|16|-|-|TRBJ2-2
TGCAGTGCTAGACGGGTCGGGACCAAGGGGACCGGGGAGCTGTTTTTT
CSARRVGTKGTGELFF
>TRBV7-9|12|-|-|TRBJ2-4
TGTGCCAGCAGCTTAAGCAAAAACATTCAGTACTTC
CASSLSKNIQYF
>TRBV6-1|15|-|-|TRBJ2-3
TGTGCCAGCAGCCCCGGGCCGGGTCCTCCAGATACGCAGTATTTT
CASSPGPGPPDTQYF
>TRBV5-1|15|many|TRBD1|TRBJ2-2
TGCGCCAGCAGCTCCCGGGACAGGACGGTCGGGGAGCTGTTTTTT
CASSSRDRTVGELFF
>TRBV6-2/TRBV6-3|13|-|-|TRBJ1-2
TGTGCCAGCAACTTGGACAGCTACTATGGCTACACCTTC
CASNLDSYYGYTF